This entry features one T cell receptor beta chain sequence. The antigen is undetermined. The data belong to a study of cytomegalovirus exposure and HLA in healthy donors. Trimming stripped 0 bases from V and 1 base from J, with 7 bases between. The CDR3 loop spans 14 amino acids. CDR1 is SGHAT, CDR2 FQNNGV, per germline. Study-wide results and caveats: Several of the most significant clusters were apparently associated with common viral pathogens in a later analysis. Analysis performed later found roughly 17,000 TCR beta sequences associated with HLA alleles at 0.05 false discovery rate.

PCR involved 60 Vbeta and 13 Jbeta primers. The data were produced by immunoSEQ multiplex PCR, yet TCRdb's version contains in-frame clones alone and is incomplete. The sample consists of more than 110,000 clones, roughly 80% of them appearing once. The specimen sequenced was PBMCs. The origin of this receptor is a female donor in good health and CMV-seronegative. The chain joins TRBV11-2 to TRBJ2-7, with D possibly being TRBD2 (5 bases). The CDR3 sequence is CASSLDGGSYEQYF. CDR3 nucleotides: TGTGCCAGCAGCTTAGACGGCGGGTCCTACGAGCAGTACTTC.